Each of the 18 T cell receptor beta chains below was sequenced from the same sample in a study of T cell responses to AZD1222 COVID-19 vaccine. Produced via immunoSEQ multiplex PCR; TCRdb's table is partial and in-frame only. The data show fewer than 90,000 clones, approximately 91% seen once. This material consisted of peripheral blood, taken 28 days after the second AZD1222 dose. Source of these receptors: an adult who received the AZD1222 COVID-19 vaccine.

V usage is TRBV30 and J usage is TRBJ1-1, with D possibly matching TRBD1 (6 bases). The germline CDR1 and CDR2 sequences are GTSNPN and SVGIG (reference sequence). This CDR3 contains 12 residues. The CDR3 loop reads CAHNGGRVEAFF. CDR3 nucleotides: TGTGCTCACAACGGGGGGCGTGTTGAAGCTTTCTTT.

This clone was picked up a small number of times. The chain recombines TRBV5-5 with TRBJ1-2, with 7 bases lining up with TRBD1. CDR3 size: 14 residues. Germline V gives CDR1 SGHKS, CDR2 YYEKEE (reference sequence). V shed 4 bases, J shed 4 bases, and the junction held 7 bases outside the gene matches. The CDR3 loop reads CASSVPGTVYGYTF. The CDR3 bases are TGTGCCAGCAGCGTGCCAGGGACAGTCTATGGCTACACCTTC.

V and J are TRBV5-1 and TRBJ2-7; D is perhaps TRBD2 (6 bases). The CDR3 is made up of 13 amino acids. Germline assignment: CDR1 SGHRS and CDR2 YFSETQ. Trimming pared 6 bases from V and 5 bases from J, leaving 15 bases between. CDR3 nucleotide sequence: TGCGCCAGCAACCCAATCGGGGGAGACGAGCAGTACTTC. This encodes CASNPIGGDEQYF.

The J gene is TRBJ2-6, the V gene TRBV6-4; no clear D. Germline V gives CDR1 MRHNA, CDR2 SNTAGT. The germline V and J ends were trimmed by 3 bases and 0 bases, with 6 bases remaining between them. CDR3 length: 15 amino acids. The CDR3 is CASSERSSGANVLTF. CDR3 bases: TGTGCCAGCAGTGAACGGAGCTCTGGGGCCAACGTCCTGACTTTC.

CDR3 sequence reads: CASSPRLLTYEQYF. Here the CDR3 DNA reads TGTGCCAGCAGCCCCCGACTGCTAACCTACGAGCAGTACTTC. This chain connects TRBV14 to TRBJ2-7; D ambiguous. The V gene's germline CDR1 is SGHDN and CDR2 FVKESK. CDR3 length: 14 amino acids. V lost 4 bases to trimming and J lost 2 bases, with 12 bases between them.

This chain links TRBV19 with TRBJ1-2; tentatively, D is TRBD1 (5 bases). The germline V gene has CDR1 LNHDA and CDR2 SQIVND (reference sequence). This CDR3 spans 15 amino acids. V shed 5 bases and J shed 1 base, with 14 bases lying between them. The CDR3: CASSPAGTGNYGYTF. CDR3 bases: TGTGCCAGTAGTCCAGCCGGGACCGGTAACTATGGCTACACCTTC.

The V and J genes are TRBV18 and TRBJ1-4; no reliable D call. Germline V gives CDR1 KGHSH, CDR2 LQKENI. V dropped 8 bases and J dropped 3 bases, with 13 bases sitting between them. CDR3 length equals 14 residues. CDR3 DNA sequence: TGTGCCAGCACACTAACCCGGGCTAATGAAAAACTGTTTTTT. Encoded protein: CASTLTRANEKLFF. Variable domain in full (rest from reference TRBV18 and TRBJ1-4): NAGVMQNPRHLVRRRGQEARLRCSPMKGHSHVYWYRQLPEEGLKFMVYLQKENIIDESGMPKERFSAEFPKEGPSILRIQQVVRGDSAAYFCASTLTRANEKLFFGSGTQLSVL.

A few counts support this clone. The chain carries TRBV18 and TRBJ1-2; D unclear. The V end was cut by 0 bases, the J end by 5 bases, with 16 bases between. This CDR3 is 16 amino acids long. CDR1 and CDR2 (germline): KGHSH, LQKENI. The CDR3 region is CASSPPTSGTIYGYTF. The CDR3 bases are TGTGCCAGCTCACCACCTACATCGGGCACTATTTATGGCTACACCTTC.

The rearrangement uses TRBV7-9 and TRBJ1-2, with D uncertain. The germline V and J ends were trimmed by 2 bases and 4 bases, with 17 bases remaining between them. This CDR3 is built from 16 residues. Per the germline V gene, CDR1 is SEHNR and CDR2 is FQNEAQ (reference sequence). The CDR3 region has the DNA TGTGCCAGCAGCTTAAGTGACCGCGGCGCTTTCTATGGCTACACCTTC. This translates into CASSLSDRGAFYGYTF.

This chain connects TRBV12-3 or TRBV12-4 to TRBJ2-7; weak D call: TRBD1 (6 bases). Deletions cut 6 bases from V and 2 bases from J, with 8 bases between. The CDR3 sequence is 12 residues long. CDR3 nucleotide sequence: TGTGCCAGCAGACAGGGAGCCTACGAGCAGTACTTC. Protein: CASRQGAYEQYF.

V usage is TRBV7-9 and J usage is TRBJ1-2; TRBD1 aligns across 10 bases. The J segment lost 3 bases and the V segment lost 3 bases, leaving 7 bases of the junction unmatched. In germline, CDR1 is SEHNR, CDR2 FQNEAQ (reference sequence). The CDR3 spans 16 residues. CDR3 bases: TGTGCCAGCAGCTTCGGGACAGGGGTTCCATACTATGGCTACACCTTC. This gives the protein CASSFGTGVPYYGYTF.

This clone was recorded once. The rearrangement uses TRBV5-4 and TRBJ1-2; perhaps TRBD1 as D (5 bases). The CDR3 runs 15 residues. The germline CDR1 and CDR2 sequences are SGHNT and YYREEE (reference sequence). Trimming stripped 2 bases from V and 4 bases from J, with 15 bases between. The CDR3 DNA reads as TGTGCCAGCAGCTTTTGGGGCGACTGGGCCTATGGCTACACCTTC. This sequence encodes CASSFWGDWAYGYTF. Filled out from reference TRBV5-4 and TRBJ1-2, the complete variable domain reads ETGVTQSPTHLIKTRGQQVTLRCSSQSGHNTVSWYQQALGQGPQFIFQYYREEENGRGNFPPRFSGLQFPNYSSELNVNALELDDSALYLCASSFWGDWAYGYTFGSGTRLTVV.

The chain uses TRBV7-8 and TRBJ2-3; D unresolved. Germline-derived CDR1 and CDR2 are SGHVS and FQNEAQ. The CDR3 has 14 amino acids. Between the trimmed V and J ends, which lost 5 bases and 1 base, there was a span of 10 bases. The CDR3: CASSRRGGTDTQYF. The CDR3 DNA follows: TGTGCCAGCAGCCGACGAGGTGGCACAGATACGCAGTATTTT.

The chain combines TRBV7-2 with TRBJ1-1, with 9 positions matching TRBD1. Germline assignment: CDR1 SGHTA and CDR2 FQGNSA. V lost 6 bases and J lost 4; bases outside the gene matches: 6. The CDR3 has 14 amino acids. The CDR3 region has the DNA TGTGCCAGCAGACCTACGACAGGGGGCACTGAAGCTTTCTTT. Its protein product is CASRPTTGGTEAFF.

The CDR3 DNA reads TGTGCCAGCAGCTGGGCGCCCTACAATGAGCAGTTCTTC. It yields the protein CASSWAPYNEQFF. This chain joins TRBV7-9 and TRBJ2-1; no firm D call. CDR1 and CDR2 from the germline V gene are SEHNR and FQNEAQ (reference sequence). V shed 4 bases and J shed 2 bases, with 6 bases lying between them. The CDR3 sequence is 13 residues long.

The chain couples TRBV14 to TRBJ1-1; D uncertain. Trimming shortened V by 9 bases and J by 2 bases, and 7 bases separated the two germline ends. CDR3 size: 11 residues. CDR1 is SGHDN and CDR2 is FVKESK in the germline V gene. CDR3 bases: TGTGCCAGTCGGGAAAACACTGAAGCTTTCTTT. Translating gives CASRENTEAFF.

The chain carries TRBV19 and TRBJ1-1; no reliable D call. From germline, CDR1 is LNHDA and CDR2 SQIVND (reference sequence). The ends were cut back, 1 base at V and 1 base at J, with 7 bases in the middle. The CDR3 consists of 14 residues. As DNA, the CDR3 is TGTGCCAGTAGTATAGGACGCGGGAACACTGAAGCTTTCTTT. Translation: CASSIGRGNTEAFF.

The gene calls are TRBV7-9 and TRBJ1-3; D gene unclear. Germline V gene sequence: CDR1 SEHNR, CDR2 FQNEAQ (reference sequence). The V and J ends lost 8 bases and 2 bases respectively, with 4 bases between them. This CDR3 has 11 amino acids. The CDR3 DNA is TGTGCCAGCGCTACTGGAAACACCATATATTTT. Its protein product is CASATGNTIYF.